The table lists the clone carrying this T cell receptor (beta chain) with a few counts. These data originate in a study of cytomegalovirus exposure and HLA in healthy donors. Per the germline V gene, CDR1 is SGHDT and CDR2 is YYEEEE. This CDR3 has 15 residues. V was clipped by 4 bases and J by 4 bases, with 15 bases between them. PCR amplification relied on 60 Vbeta primers (plus 13 Jbeta primers). Only in-frame clones appear in the TCRdb table, and some are missing; sequencing was by immunoSEQ multiplex PCR. The sample gives some 90,000 clones, nearly 80% of which show up once; roughly 25% is in the top ten.

The chain joins TRBV5-6 to TRBJ1-5; D remains ambiguous. The sequencing sample was made of PBMCs. The sequence came from a woman aged 45-65 years in good health and CMV-seropositive. CDR3 coding DNA: TGTGCCAGCAGCCGAATCGGGGTCGTTAATCAGCCCCAGCATTTT. Its protein is CASSRIGVVNQPQHF.